Presented here are 25 T cell receptor beta chains from one specimen sequenced in a study of patients and donors after allogeneic stem cell transplantation. TCRdb called the RT-PCR reads again in MiXCR, with one record for every CDR3 protein. The table lists approximately 25,000 distinct CDR3 sequences, 25% to 30% of them singletons. Sequenced input: blood, either unsorted or a sorted T cell fraction (not recorded which). These receptors were taken from a human donor who was either an allogeneic HSCT recipient or a stem cell or donor lymphocyte infusion donor (not recorded which). It is not recorded whose cells these are; they may come from a transplant donor.

This clonotype was seen a few times. The chain joins TRBV6-1 to TRBJ1-5; D possibly corresponds to TRBD1 (5 bases). The CDR3 runs to 15 residues. The V gene's germline CDR1 is MNHNS and CDR2 SASEGT. Trimming stripped 4 bases from V and 4 bases from J, with 14 bases between. CDR3 residues: CASSARTSSNQPQHF. As DNA, the CDR3 is TGTGCCAGCAGTGCCAGGACATCATCGAATCAGCCCCAGCATTTT.

In this sample, this clonotype turned up many times. The chain links TRBV7-9 to TRBJ2-4; tentatively, D is TRBD2 (6 bases). Germline values: CDR1 SEHNR, CDR2 FQNEAQ (reference sequence). Trimming removed 3 bases at V and 9 bases at J, with 18 bases between. The CDR3 has 15 residues. CDR3 bases: TGTGCCAGCAGCTTTTCGGGACGGAGGGAGTCCATTCAGTACTTC. This gives the protein CASSFSGRRESIQYF.

This clonotype has a handful of counts. The V call is TRBV6-5, the J call TRBJ1-2; 9 positions match TRBD1. After removal of 10 bases from V and 3 bases from J, the junction contained 6 bases not matched to a gene. Germline V gives CDR1 MNHEY, CDR2 SVGAGI. The length of the CDR3 is 13 residues. CDR3: CAIGTGLDYGYTF. The CDR3 DNA is TGTGCCATCGGGACAGGGCTGGACTATGGCTACACCTTC.

The chain couples TRBV25-1 to TRBJ1-6; D is undetermined. Germline CDR1 MGHDK, CDR2 SYGVNS. The CDR3 loop spans 15 amino acids. V lost 0 bases to trimming and J lost 6 bases, with 9 bases between them. The CDR3 DNA reads TGTGCCAGCAGTGAATATATGCGGTCTAATTCACCCCTCCACTTT. Residues: CASSEYMRSNSPLHF.

V usage is TRBV7-9 and J usage is TRBJ1-1; TRBD1 is a possible D gene (5 bases). The germline CDR1 and CDR2 sequences are SEHNR and FQNEAQ (reference sequence). The CDR3 extends over 13 amino acids. V was cut by 5 bases and J by 4 bases, with 11 bases left in between. CDR3 DNA sequence: TGTGCCAGCAGCCCGGGACGGCTCACTGAAGCTTTCTTT. It yields the protein CASSPGRLTEAFF.

The chain combines TRBV7-2 with TRBJ1-1; tentatively, D is TRBD1 (6 bases). The V gene lost 1 base and the J gene lost 2 bases, with 11 bases spanning the gap. Germline V gene sequence: CDR1 SGHTA, CDR2 FQGNSA. This CDR3 has 15 amino acids. This chain's CDR3 is CASSLGGRGNTEAFF. CDR3 in DNA: TGTGCCAGCAGCTTAGGGGGCAGGGGAAACACTGAAGCTTTCTTT.

In its sample, this clonotype was seen a few times. The rearrangement links TRBV27 to TRBJ1-1, with TRBD1 as a possible D gene (6 bases). Trimming left V 0 bases short and J 4 bases short, with 6 bases between. CDR3 length: 13 residues. Germline V gene sequence: CDR1 MNHEY, CDR2 SMNVEV (reference sequence). CDR3 in DNA: TGTGCCAGCAGTTTATCAGGGGGCACTGAAGCTTTCTTT. Protein sequence: CASSLSGGTEAFF.

This clonotype is labeled as medium-sized. This chain's CDR3 is CSARDTSVSYEQYF. CDR3 coding DNA: TGCAGTGCTAGAGATACTAGCGTCTCCTACGAGCAGTACTTC. The J gene is TRBJ2-7, the V gene TRBV20-1, with TRBD2 matching 7 bases. CDR3 length: 14 amino acids. Germline CDR1 and CDR2: DFQATT and SNEGSKA (reference sequence). J gave up 0 bases and V 0 bases, and 2 bases lay outside the gene matches.

This sequence joins TRBV5-6 and TRBJ1-5; D possibly corresponds to TRBD1 (5 bases). The V end was cut by 4 bases, the J end by 5 bases, with 10 bases between. The CDR3 spans 13 residues. Germline CDR1 and CDR2: SGHDT and YYEEEE. DNA for the CDR3: TGTGCCAGCAGCGAAGGGGCGGATCAGCCCCAGCATTTT. This gives the protein CASSEGADQPQHF.

The sample holds a few counts of this clonotype. The V call is TRBV4-1, the J call TRBJ2-6; D call uncertain. The CDR3 consists of 14 residues. Trimming cost V 7 bases and J 3 bases, with 10 bases left between them. Germline-derived CDR1 and CDR2 are MGHRA and YSYEKL. CDR3 region: CASTNYFGANVLTF. CDR3 in DNA: TGCGCCAGCACGAACTACTTTGGGGCCAACGTCCTGACTTTC.

This chain uses TRBV9 with TRBJ2-3, with D perhaps TRBD1 or TRBD2 (5 bases each). Looked up from germline, CDR1 is SGDLS and CDR2 is YYNGEE. Deletions cut 0 bases from V and 5 bases from J, with 13 bases between. CDR3 size: 15 residues. The CDR3 loop reads CASSVGGNKGDTQYF. DNA for the CDR3: TGTGCCAGCAGCGTAGGGGGGAATAAGGGAGATACGCAGTATTTT. Full variable domain (rest looked up from reference TRBV9 and TRBJ2-3): DSGVTQTPKHLITATGQRVTLRCSPRSGDLSVYWYQQSLDQGLQFLIQYYNGEERAKGNILERFSAQQFPDLHSELNLSSLELGDSALYFCASSVGGNKGDTQYFGPGTRLTVL.

This clonotype is classed as medium-sized. The chain joins TRBV7-6 to TRBJ2-7; D unresolved. The V and J ends lost 1 base and 0 bases respectively, with 22 bases between them. Germline lookup yields CDR1 SGHVS and CDR2 FNYEAQ. This CDR3 contains 19 residues. CDR3 bases: TGTGCCAGCAGCTTAGGGTTATGGGCTAGTGACCCGAGCTCCTACGAGCAGTACTTC. This gives the protein CASSLGLWASDPSSYEQYF.

The chain couples TRBV9 to TRBJ2-5; D may be TRBD2 (5 bases). The CDR3 extends over 15 amino acids. CDR1 and CDR2 from the germline V gene are SGDLS and YYNGEE. Trimming took off 0 bases at V and 1 base at J, with 10 bases between the two ends. As DNA, the CDR3 is TGTGCCAGCAGCGTAGGTACTAGGGCCCAAGAGACCCAGTACTTC. As protein: CASSVGTRAQETQYF.

J is TRBJ2-1 and V is TRBV7-9; 11 nucleotides agree with TRBD2. Germline-derived CDR1 and CDR2 are SEHNR and FQNEAQ (reference sequence). With V trimmed by 2 bases and J by 6 bases, 6 bases remained unmatched. The length of the CDR3 is 16 residues. The CDR3 loop reads CASSLLAGGLSNEQFF. CDR3 nucleotide sequence: TGTGCCAGCAGCTTACTAGCGGGGGGACTCTCCAATGAGCAGTTCTTC. Looking up the rest from reference TRBV7-9 and TRBJ2-1 gives the full variable domain: DTGVSQNPRHKITKRGQNVTFRCDPISEHNRLYWYRQTLGQGPEFLTYFQNEAQLEKSRLLSDRFSAERPKGSFSTLEIQRTEQGDSAMYLCASSLLAGGLSNEQFFGPGTRLTVL.

CDR3 DNA sequence: TGTGCCATCAGTGGCTCCGGGACAGGAGCATTAGGCTACACCTTC. This codes for CAISGSGTGALGYTF. This chain uses TRBV10-3 with TRBJ1-2, with 8 bases identical to TRBD1. Germline CDR1 ENHRY, CDR2 SYGVKD. The J segment lost 8 bases and the V segment lost 4 bases, leaving 12 bases of the junction unmatched. The CDR3 consists of 15 residues.

The chain joins TRBV10-3 to TRBJ2-7; D call uncertain. V lost 8 bases to trimming and J lost 0 bases, with 11 bases between them. CDR3 length: 13 residues. Germline V gives CDR1 ENHRY, CDR2 SYGVKD. In nucleotides, the CDR3 is TGTGCCATCTCCCTGGCTAGCTCCTACGAGCAGTACTTC. It yields the protein CAISLASSYEQYF.

The chain couples TRBV10-2 to TRBJ2-5; TRBD2 matches 13 bases. CDR3 length: 15 residues. The germline V gene encodes CDR1 WSHSY and CDR2 SAAADI. The J segment lost 4 bases and the V segment lost 6 bases, leaving 5 bases of the junction unmatched. The DNA for the CDR3 is TGCGCCAGCAGACGGACTAGCGGGGGCCGAGAGACCCAGTACTTC. Residues: CASRRTSGGRETQYF.

The gene calls are TRBV20-1 and TRBJ1-5; D unclear. The germline V gene encodes CDR1 DFQATT and CDR2 SNEGSKA (reference sequence). The CDR3 sequence is 14 residues long. V dropped 3 bases and J dropped 0 bases, with 9 bases sitting between them. CDR3 loop: CSARGDPSNQPQHF. CDR3 bases: TGCAGTGCTAGGGGAGACCCTAGCAATCAGCCCCAGCATTTT.

The CDR3 bases are TGCGCCAGCAGCCAGGGACTCACTAGGGGGGGCACAGATACGCAGTATTTT. This gives the protein CASSQGLTRGGTDTQYF. The chain recombines TRBV4-3 with TRBJ2-3; the D gene could be TRBD1 or TRBD2 (6 bases each). Germline CDR1 is LGHNA and CDR2 is YSLEER. Trimming stripped 3 bases from V and 1 base from J, with 17 bases between. The length of the CDR3 is 17 residues.

The rearrangement uses TRBV21-1 and TRBJ2-1; the table's D gene call, TRBD2, was not cross checked with the DNA. TRBV21-1 is listed as a pseudogene. The CDR3 is 16 amino acids. The CDR3, as DNA: TGTGCCAGCACCGATACCCTCGATAGTCCTGACAATGAGCAGTTCTTC. It translates to CASTDTLDSPDNEQFF.

CDR3 residues: CATSRRPDGATDTQYF. As DNA, the CDR3 is TGTGCCACCAGCAGGCGCCCCGACGGCGCCACAGATACGCAGTATTTT. The chain carries TRBV15 and TRBJ2-3; no definite D call. The CDR3 totals 16 residues. Germline V gives CDR1 LNHNV, CDR2 YYDKDF (reference sequence). The V gene lost 3 bases and the J gene lost 2 bases, with 15 bases spanning the gap.

This clonotype turned up a few times. The chain uses TRBV28 and TRBJ2-3; 7 bases map to TRBD1. With 3 bases clipped from V and 2 bases from J, the junction kept 8 bases outside the gene matches. Germline CDR1 is MDHEN and CDR2 is SYDVKM. The CDR3 sequence is 16 residues long. The CDR3 DNA follows: TGTGCCAGCAGTTTGGACCGGGACAGCCTCACAGATACGCAGTATTTT. This codes for CASSLDRDSLTDTQYF.

A remark on this clonotype: A much larger clone lies a single base off, so this may be a read error. This chain uses TRBV12-3 or TRBV12-4 with TRBJ1-2; D is uncertain. V lost 3 bases, J lost 6 bases, and 11 bases lay in between. The CDR3 has 13 residues. CDR3 nucleotides: TGTGCCAGCAGTTTGGGAGGGAACAATGGCTACACCTTC. Its translation is CASSLGGNNGYTF.

This clonotype was seen a single time. The junction does not match germline at one end; this may be a read error. The chain is built from TRBV12-3 or TRBV12-4 and TRBJ2-7, with 7 bases matching TRBD1. This CDR3 region has 12 residues. CDR3 coding DNA: TGTGCCAGCAGTCCCTACCGGGACAGTCAATTATTC. This sequence encodes CASSPYRDSQLF.

CDR3 in DNA: TGCAGTCCCGTCGGGCTCGAGCAGTACTTC. Its translation is CSPVGLEQYF. The chain links TRBV20-1 to TRBJ2-7; D gene uncertain. Germline CDR1 DFQATT, CDR2 SNEGSKA (reference sequence). This CDR3 contains 10 residues. V was pared by 8 bases and J by 6 bases, with 11 bases between.